The 17 T cell receptor beta chains below were found in one sample sequenced in a study of T cell clonotyping in hematopoietic cell transplantation. Clones were sequenced by immunoSEQ multiplex PCR, and TCRdb holds only the in-frame ones, with some missing. The repertoire holds about 16,000 clones, 61% seen once, with 12% in the top ten. The sample here was PBMCs, taken 30 days after allogeneic stem cell transplant. The receptors were sampled from a male patient between 45 and 60 years old who had an allogeneic stem cell transplant from an unrelated donor, so T cells may come from the graft donor. Some clones in this sample may be carry-over from other donors' samples.

The chain recombines TRBV4-3 with TRBJ1-3; D unresolved. This CDR3 contains 12 residues. Germline V CDR1 and CDR2: LGHNA, YSLEER. V was trimmed by 0 bases and J by 4 bases, leaving 1 base between them. The CDR3 reads CASSQEGNTIYF. CDR3 nucleotides: TGCGCCAGCAGCCAAGAAGGAAACACCATATATTTT.

V gene TRBV30 combines with J gene TRBJ1-6; D remains ambiguous. V dropped 5 bases and J dropped 6 bases, with 5 bases sitting between them. The germline gives CDR1 GTSNPN, CDR2 SVGIG (reference sequence). CDR3 length: 11 amino acids. CDR3 region: CAWSVNSPLHF. The CDR3 DNA reads TGTGCCTGGTCCGTTAATTCACCCCTCCACTTT.

The chain combines TRBV30 with TRBJ2-3; 10 nucleotides line up with TRBD2. The CDR3 runs 19 residues. Germline assignment: CDR1 GTSNPN and CDR2 SVGIG (reference sequence). The junction had 17 bases not matched to a gene; V was cut back by 3 bases and J by 2 bases. The CDR3 here is CAWSGGLAYSYGATDTQYF. The CDR3 bases are TGTGCCTGGAGCGGGGGACTAGCGTATTCATACGGGGCCACAGATACGCAGTATTTT.

This chain links TRBV7-2 with TRBJ1-2; D possibly corresponds to TRBD1 (5 bases). This CDR3 is built from 15 residues. The ends were cut back, 4 bases at V and 1 base at J, with 13 bases in the middle. Looked up from germline, CDR1 is SGHTA and CDR2 is FQGNSA. CDR3 sequence reads: CASSYLVGGNYGYTF. The CDR3 DNA sequence: TGTGCCAGCAGCTACCTCGTGGGGGGTAACTATGGCTACACCTTC.

As DNA, the CDR3 is TGTGCCAGCAGCTTTCAGAACACTGAAGCTTTCTTT. Translated, it gives CASSFQNTEAFF. V and J are TRBV5-6 and TRBJ1-1; D unclear. V was cut by 2 bases and J by 1 base, with 3 bases left in between. The CDR3 is made up of 12 amino acids. Germline V lookup: CDR1 SGHDT, CDR2 YYEEEE. Full variable domain (remainder filled in from reference TRBV5-6 and TRBJ1-1): DAGVTQSPTHLIKTRGQQVTLRCSPKSGHDTVSWYQQALGQGPQFIFQYYEEEERQRGNFPDRFSGHQFPNYSSELNVNALLLGDSALYLCASSFQNTEAFFGQGTRLTVV.

The gene calls are TRBV29-1 and TRBJ1-2; 10 nucleotides align to TRBD1. V lost 0 bases to trimming and J lost 8 bases; unmatched junction nucleotides: 9. This CDR3 contains 15 residues. Per germline, CDR1 SQVTM and CDR2 ANQGSEA. The chain's CDR3 is CSVEDIADRGNGYTF. CDR3 nucleotides: TGCAGCGTTGAAGACATAGCGGACAGGGGGAACGGCTACACCTTC.

This clone appeared a few times. The J gene is TRBJ1-1, the V gene TRBV27; 7 positions agree with TRBD1. Trimming at V came to 5 bases and at J to 1 base, leaving 10 bases not matched to a gene. Germline V gene sequence: CDR1 MNHEY, CDR2 SMNVEV (reference sequence). There are 16 residues in the CDR3. The CDR3 sequence: CASSPGTAIGNTEAFF. As DNA, the CDR3 is TGTGCCAGCAGTCCTGGGACAGCCATTGGGAACACTGAAGCTTTCTTT.

This chain links TRBV5-6 with TRBJ1-2, with D uncertain. V dropped 0 bases and J dropped 2 bases, with 11 bases sitting between them. The CDR3 contains 15 residues. The germline gives CDR1 SGHDT, CDR2 YYEEEE. The CDR3 sequence is CASSLVDHSNYGYTF. DNA for the CDR3: TGTGCCAGCAGCTTGGTAGACCACTCGAACTATGGCTACACCTTC.

The CDR3 is CASSLKGQPQHF. The DNA of the CDR3 is TGTGCCAGCAGTTTGAAAGGTCAGCCCCAGCATTTT. The chain has TRBV28 and TRBJ1-5; D not certain. CDR1 and CDR2 (germline): MDHEN, SYDVKM. V gave up 3 bases and J gave up 6 bases, with 6 bases separating them. The CDR3 covers 12 residues.

The CDR3 loop reads CATEPRGPGETQYF. CDR3 nucleotide sequence: TGTGCCACCGAACCCAGGGGGCCGGGAGAGACCCAGTACTTC. The V and J genes are TRBV6-9 and TRBJ2-5; TRBD1 matches 8 bases. Germline V gene lookup returns CDR1 MNHGY and CDR2 SVAAGI. V lost 10 bases to trimming and J lost 4 bases; unmatched junction nucleotides: 11. The CDR3 has 14 residues.

This clone was picked up one time. The genes are TRBV5-6 and TRBJ1-1, with D perhaps TRBD1 (6 bases). Germline-derived CDR1 and CDR2 are SGHDT and YYEEEE. V was clipped by 4 bases and J by 10 bases, with 14 bases between them. The CDR3 extends over 12 amino acids. CDR3 in amino acids: CASSPTGRTAFF. Written as DNA, the CDR3 is TGTGCCAGCAGCCCCACAGGGAGGACAGCTTTCTTT.

The rearrangement links TRBV30 to TRBJ1-4; no firm D call. This CDR3 is built from 14 residues. Germline V gene sequence: CDR1 GTSNPN, CDR2 SVGIG (reference sequence). The V end was cut by 3 bases, the J end by 0 bases, with 8 bases between. CDR3 in DNA: TGTGCCTGGAGCGTCAAAGCAACTAATGAAAAACTGTTTTTT. This gives the protein CAWSVKATNEKLFF.

This clone has just one count. The chain is built from TRBV6-6 and TRBJ1-2; 8 bases align to TRBD1. There are 13 residues in the CDR3. V lost 4 bases, J lost 6 bases, and 4 bases stayed unmatched. The germline CDR1 and CDR2 sequences are MNHNY and SVGAGI (reference sequence). The CDR3 DNA reads TGTGCCAGCAGTTCTCAGGGGGCTGATGGCTACACCTTC. This encodes CASSSQGADGYTF.

The gene calls are TRBV29-1 and TRBJ1-2; D gene unclear. Germline V gives CDR1 SQVTM, CDR2 ANQGSEA. The CDR3 sequence is 15 residues long. V lost 0 bases and J lost 1, with 12 bases in between. The CDR3 DNA reads TGCAGCGTTGAAGATTTCACGGGTCTTAACTATGGCTACACCTTC. Amino acid sequence: CSVEDFTGLNYGYTF.

The rearrangement uses TRBV4-2 and TRBJ2-1, with D perhaps matching TRBD2 (6 bases). There are 12 residues in the CDR3. V lost 3 bases, J lost 7 bases, and 7 bases lay in between. From germline, CDR1 is LGHNA and CDR2 YNFKEQ. The DNA of the CDR3 is TGTGCCAGCAGCCAGCTAGCGAATGAGCAGTTCTTC. It codes for CASSQLANEQFF.

The chain couples TRBV19 to TRBJ1-1; D call uncertain. The CDR3 totals 14 residues. V was trimmed by 1 base and J by 2 bases, leaving 8 bases between them. CDR1 and CDR2 (germline): LNHDA, SQIVND (reference sequence). CDR3 protein: CASSIGPDNTEAFF. CDR3 DNA sequence: TGTGCCAGTAGTATAGGCCCGGACAACACTGAAGCTTTCTTT.

On this clone: One end of the junction fails to match germline, which may point to a read error. The chain recombines TRBV28 with TRBJ1-6; possible D gene TRBD1, 6 bases. Germline V gene lookup returns CDR1 MDHEN and CDR2 SYDVKM. The CDR3 has 14 residues. CDR3 residues: CASGFGGGNSPLHF. DNA for the CDR3: TGTGCCAGCGGTTTCGGGGGCGGTAATTCACCCCTCCACTTT.